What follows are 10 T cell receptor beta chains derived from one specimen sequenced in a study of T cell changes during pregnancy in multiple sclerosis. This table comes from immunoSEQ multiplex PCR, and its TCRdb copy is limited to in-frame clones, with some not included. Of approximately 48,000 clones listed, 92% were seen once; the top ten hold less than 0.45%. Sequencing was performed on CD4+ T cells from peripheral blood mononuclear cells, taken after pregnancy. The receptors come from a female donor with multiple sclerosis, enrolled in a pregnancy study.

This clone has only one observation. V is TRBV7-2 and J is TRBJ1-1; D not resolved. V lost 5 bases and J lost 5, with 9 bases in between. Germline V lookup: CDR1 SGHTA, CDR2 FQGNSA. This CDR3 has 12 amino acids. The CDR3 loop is CASSPQPTEAFF. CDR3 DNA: TGTGCCAGCAGCCCACAGCCTACTGAAGCTTTCTTT.

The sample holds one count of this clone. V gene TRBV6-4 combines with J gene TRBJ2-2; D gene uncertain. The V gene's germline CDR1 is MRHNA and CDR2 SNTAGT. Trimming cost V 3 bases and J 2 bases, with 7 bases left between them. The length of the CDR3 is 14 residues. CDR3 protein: CASSDRYNTGELFF. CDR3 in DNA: TGTGCCAGCAGTGATCGGTATAACACCGGGGAGCTGTTTTTT.

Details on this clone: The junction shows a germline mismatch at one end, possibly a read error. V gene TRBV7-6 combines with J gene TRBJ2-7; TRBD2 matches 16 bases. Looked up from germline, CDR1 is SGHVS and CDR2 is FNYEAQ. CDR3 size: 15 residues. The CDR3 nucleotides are TGTGCCAGCACCTTAGGGACTAGCGGGAGGGACGAGCAGTACTTC. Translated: CASTLGTSGRDEQYF.

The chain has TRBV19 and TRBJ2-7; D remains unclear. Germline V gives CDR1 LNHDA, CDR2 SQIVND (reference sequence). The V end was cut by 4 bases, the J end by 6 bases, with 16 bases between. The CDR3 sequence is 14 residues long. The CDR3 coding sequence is TGTGCCAGTAGTACGCCCATCAACTTCGTCGAGCAGTACTTC. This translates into CASSTPINFVEQYF.

CDR3 amino acids: CASSQDRGSQPQHF. CDR3 in DNA: TGCGCCAGCAGCCAAGATCGGGGAAGTCAGCCCCAGCATTTT. The chain combines TRBV4-1 with TRBJ1-5, with no clear D. CDR1 is MGHRA and CDR2 is YSYEKL in the germline V gene. The CDR3 consists of 14 residues. Between the trimmed V and J ends, which lost 0 bases and 6 bases, there was a span of 9 bases.

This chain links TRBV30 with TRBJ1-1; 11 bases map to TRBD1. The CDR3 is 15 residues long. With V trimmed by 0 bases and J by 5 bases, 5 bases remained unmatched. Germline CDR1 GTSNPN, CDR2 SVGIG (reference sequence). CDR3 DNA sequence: TGTGCCTGGAGTGTCCCGGACAGGGGGCGTACTGAAGCTTTCTTT. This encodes CAWSVPDRGRTEAFF.

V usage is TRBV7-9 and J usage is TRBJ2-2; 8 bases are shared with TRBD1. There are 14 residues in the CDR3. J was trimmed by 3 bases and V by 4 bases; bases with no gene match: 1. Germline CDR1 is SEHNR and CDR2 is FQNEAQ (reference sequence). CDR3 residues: CASSSTGDTGELFF. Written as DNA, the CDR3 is TGTGCCAGCAGCTCGACAGGGGACACCGGGGAGCTGTTTTTT.

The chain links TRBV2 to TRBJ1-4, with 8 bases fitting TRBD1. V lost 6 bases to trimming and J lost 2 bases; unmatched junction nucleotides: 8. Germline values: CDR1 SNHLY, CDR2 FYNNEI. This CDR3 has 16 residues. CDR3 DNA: TGTGCCAGCAGCGCCGGACAGGGCGGCACTAATGAAAAACTGTTTTTT. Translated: CASSAGQGGTNEKLFF.

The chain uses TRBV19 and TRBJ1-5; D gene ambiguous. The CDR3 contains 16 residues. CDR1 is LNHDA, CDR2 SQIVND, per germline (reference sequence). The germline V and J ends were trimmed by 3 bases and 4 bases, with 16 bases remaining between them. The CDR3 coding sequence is TGTGCCAGTAGTATGCTCGAAGGAGGGTGGAATCAGCCCCAGCATTTT. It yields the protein CASSMLEGGWNQPQHF.

This CDR3 reads CATSRDRGNLQYF. The DNA for the CDR3 is TGTGCCACCAGCAGGGACAGGGGGAATTTGCAGTATTTT. This rearrangement joins TRBV15 to TRBJ2-3, with 10 bases lining up with TRBD1. This CDR3 is 13 amino acids long. V was clipped by 3 bases and J by 11 bases; unmatched bases: 5. Germline values: CDR1 LNHNV, CDR2 YYDKDF (reference sequence).